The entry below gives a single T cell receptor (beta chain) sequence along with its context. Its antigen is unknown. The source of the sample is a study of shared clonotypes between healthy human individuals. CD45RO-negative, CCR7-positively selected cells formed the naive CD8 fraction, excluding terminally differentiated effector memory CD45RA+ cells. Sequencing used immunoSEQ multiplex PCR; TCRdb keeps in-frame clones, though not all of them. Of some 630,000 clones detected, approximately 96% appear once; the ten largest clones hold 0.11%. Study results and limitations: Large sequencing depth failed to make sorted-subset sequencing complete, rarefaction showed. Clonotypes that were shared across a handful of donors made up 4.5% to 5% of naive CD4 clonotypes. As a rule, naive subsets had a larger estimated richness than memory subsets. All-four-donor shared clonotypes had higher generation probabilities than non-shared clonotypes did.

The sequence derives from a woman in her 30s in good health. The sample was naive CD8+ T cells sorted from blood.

The CDR3 sequence: CASSSMDGSYEQYF. The CDR3 DNA is TGTGCCAGCAGTTCGATGGACGGCTCCTACGAGCAGTACTTC. V gene TRBV5-6 combines with J gene TRBJ2-7; D not certain. Trimming removed 5 bases from V and 0 bases from J, with 12 bases in between. The CDR3 runs 14 residues. Germline V gene lookup returns CDR1 SGHDT and CDR2 YYEEEE.